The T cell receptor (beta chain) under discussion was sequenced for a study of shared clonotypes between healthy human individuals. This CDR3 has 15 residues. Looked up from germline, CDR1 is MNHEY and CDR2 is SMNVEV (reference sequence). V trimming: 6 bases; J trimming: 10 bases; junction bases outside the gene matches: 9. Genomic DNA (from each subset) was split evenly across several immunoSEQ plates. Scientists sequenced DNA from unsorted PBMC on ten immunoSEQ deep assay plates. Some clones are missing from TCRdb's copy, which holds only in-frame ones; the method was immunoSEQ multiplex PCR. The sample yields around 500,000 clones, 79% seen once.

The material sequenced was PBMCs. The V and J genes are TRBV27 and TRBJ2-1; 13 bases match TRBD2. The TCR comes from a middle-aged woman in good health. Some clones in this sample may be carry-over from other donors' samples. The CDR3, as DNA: TGTGCCAGCAGACTAGCGGGAGGGCCGGGGAAAGAGCAGTTCTTC. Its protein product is CASRLAGGPGKEQFF.